The rows below give T cell receptor beta chains drawn from one sample of a study of blood T cells in healthy people across ages. MiXCR, applied by TCRdb to the 5' RACE reads, yields one record per CDR3 protein. The sample yields about 570,000 distinct CDR3 sequences, 27% seen once. Input material: blood. The source of these receptors is a woman in her 70s in good health. CDR3s include the opening cysteine and the closing phenylalanine or tryptophan. The D gene is left open where the match is weak. Clone sizes are given selectively: once, few, many, or a class where the clone is expanded.

TRBV30,TRBJ2-5,11,.,few,TGTGCCTGGAGTGTGCAGGGGACCCAGTACTTC,CAWSVQGTQYF
TRBV5-1,TRBJ1-3,14,.,few,TGCGCCAGCAGCTCGGACGGACAAGGAAACACCATATATTTT,CASSSDGQGNTIYF
TRBV7-6,TRBJ1-5,18,TRBD1,.,TGTGCCAGCAGCCCCGGACAGGGCGGTGGGGATAGGAATCAGCCCCAGCATTTT,CASSPGQGGGDRNQPQHF
TRBV4-2,TRBJ2-2,17,TRBD2,.,TGTGCCAGCAGCTCGTTGGGGACTAGCGGGGACACCGGGGAGCTGTTTTTT,CASSSLGTSGDTGELFF
TRBV4-3,TRBJ2-5,17,TRBD1,.,TGCGCCAGCAGCCAAGAGTACGACAGGGGGAGGCAAGAGACCCAGTACTTC,CASSQEYDRGRQETQYF
TRBV20-1,TRBJ2-1,13,.,.,TGCAGTGCCCAACAAAGTACCTACAATGAGCAGTTCTTC,CSAQQSTYNEQFF
TRBV20-1,TRBJ2-3,14,TRBD1,.,TGCAGTGCTCTCCACGGGACAGGGGCAGATACGCAGTATTTT,CSALHGTGADTQYF
TRBV5-1,TRBJ1-1,15,.,few,TGCGCCAGCAGCTTGGACGCAGGAATGAACACTGAAGCTTTCTTT,CASSLDAGMNTEAFF
TRBV6-5,TRBJ2-7,15,.,once,TGTGCCAGCAGTTCCCCGGGACACTTCCCCTACGAGCAGTACTTC,CASSSPGHFPYEQYF
TRBV12-5,TRBJ1-1,13,.,few,TGTGTTAGTGGAAAATCGATGAACACTGGAGCTTTCTTT,CVSGKSMNTGAFF
TRBV20-1,TRBJ1-1,14,TRBD1,.,TGCAGTGCTATCTCCCATGGGACAGGCTCTGAAGCTTTCTTT,CSAISHGTGSEAFF
TRBV5-1,TRBJ1-1,14,.,few,TGCGCCAGCAGCTTGGCGCAAGCTGGGACTGAAGCTTTCTTT,CASSLAQAGTEAFF
TRBV12-3/TRBV12-4,TRBJ2-5,15,TRBD2,.,TGTGCCAGCAGTTTAGGGCGGGGGGAAGGGGAGACCCAGTACTTC,CASSLGRGEGETQYF
TRBV9,TRBJ1-6,14,.,few,TGTGCCAGCAGCGAGGGACAACATAATTCACCCCTCCACTTT,CASSEGQHNSPLHF
TRBV7-2,TRBJ2-5,17,.,.,TGTGCCAGCAGCCCGGGTCTCGGAGGTCAGAAGGGAGAGACCCAGTACTTC,CASSPGLGGQKGETQYF
TRBV20-1,TRBJ2-3,16,TRBD2,.,TGCAGTGCTGGGACTAGCGGGGGACCACCCACAGATACGCAGTATTTT,CSAGTSGGPPTDTQYF
TRBV3-1,TRBJ2-5,16,.,many,TGTGCCAGCAGCCAAGGCCCCATGGTGGGCCCAGAGACCCAGTACTTC,CASSQGPMVGPETQYF
TRBV5-5,TRBJ2-2,15,TRBD2,few,TGTGCCAGCAGCTTGGGCGGGGGGGCCTTCGGGGAGCTGTTTTTT,CASSLGGGAFGELFF
TRBV11-2,TRBJ2-1,16,.,few,TGTGCCAGCAGCTTAGTCGGGCAGTCGGGAAAAAATGAGCAGTTCTTC,CASSLVGQSGKNEQFF
TRBV6-2/TRBV6-3,TRBJ1-2,17,.,.,TGTGCCAGCAGTTACGGGCAGGGGCGAGGATCTAACTATGGCTACACCTTC,CASSYGQGRGSNYGYTF
TRBV5-1,TRBJ2-5,14,.,.,TGCGCCAGCAGCTCCAAGGTGGGGTGGGAGACCCAGTACTTC,CASSSKVGWETQYF
TRBV5-1,TRBJ1-6,18,.,few,TGCGCCAGCAGCTTGGTCCGGTCGTCGGTGGCGGATAATTCACCCCTCCACTTT,CASSLVRSSVADNSPLHF
TRBV9,TRBJ2-1,14,TRBD2,few,TGTGCCAGCAGGGGGACTAGCGGATACAATGAGCAGTTCTTC,CASRGTSGYNEQFF
TRBV6-1,TRBJ1-2,15,.,few,TGTGCCAGCAGTGAAGGAGGGAAGATTAACTATGGCTACACCTTC,CASSEGGKINYGYTF
TRBV7-8,TRBJ2-5,15,TRBD1,.,TGTGCCAGCAGCCAAGACAGGGGGCGCTTGGAGACCCAGTACTTC,CASSQDRGRLETQYF
TRBV7-2,TRBJ2-7,18,TRBD1,.,TGTGCCAGCAGCCTCACGCAACTATCCGGGGACAGGGTGAAGGAGCAGTACTTC,CASSLTQLSGDRVKEQYF
TRBV5-1,TRBJ2-1,17,TRBD2,few,TGCGCCAGCAGTCAAGGCTTCACCGGGGGGGCCGGTAATGAGCAGTTCTTC,CASSQGFTGGAGNEQFF
TRBV2,TRBJ1-6,15,TRBD1,few,TGTGCCAGCAGTAATGGACAGGGACCATCCTCACCCCTCCACTTT,CASSNGQGPSSPLHF
TRBV6-1,TRBJ2-4,14,TRBD2,.,TGTGCCAGCAGTTTAGCGGGGGGAGGAAACATTCAGTACTTC,CASSLAGGGNIQYF
TRBV27,TRBJ1-1,17,.,.,TGTGCCAGCAGTCCCCAGCTGGGGGCCAGGGGAGACACTGAAGCTTTCTTT,CASSPQLGARGDTEAFF
TRBV20-1,TRBJ2-7,11,.,.,TGCAGTGGATCGGGACAAGGGGAGCAGTACTTC,CSGSGQGEQYF
TRBV20-1,TRBJ1-1,13,TRBD1,few,TGCAGTGCTACGACAGGGGGGAACACTGAAGCTTTCTTT,CSATTGGNTEAFF
TRBV7-2,TRBJ2-1,15,TRBD2,.,TGTGCCAGCAGCCGATCGCGGGGGGGCTACAATGAGCAGTTCTTC,CASSRSRGGYNEQFF
TRBV2,TRBJ1-2,12,TRBD1,many,TGTGCCGGTGGGACAGGGGGCTATGGCTACACCTTC,CAGGTGGYGYTF
TRBV14,TRBJ1-1,14,.,.,TGTGCCAGCAGCCATCGGGACACAAACACTGAAGCTTTCTTT,CASSHRDTNTEAFF
TRBV5-1,TRBJ1-4,14,TRBD1,.,TGCGCCAGCAGCTTACGACAGGGTCGTGAAAAACTGTTTTTT,CASSLRQGREKLFF
TRBV6-1,TRBJ2-7,15,.,few,TGTGCCAGCAGTGACCCCCGGGATCCCGCCTACGAGCAGTACTTC,CASSDPRDPAYEQYF
TRBV18,TRBJ1-5,15,.,once,TGTGCCAGCTCTGACATGATCTCCAAGAATCAGCCCCAGCATTTT,CASSDMISKNQPQHF
TRBV24-1,TRBJ2-1,15,.,.,TGTGCCACCAGTGGTGTGGGACCGGCGGGTGTTGAGCAGTTCTTC,CATSGVGPAGVEQFF
TRBV7-2,TRBJ1-3,15,.,few,TGTGCCAGCAGCTTAGGGGTGAGCTCTGGAAACACCATATATTTT,CASSLGVSSGNTIYF
TRBV5-1,TRBJ2-5,14,.,few,TGCGCCGGCAGCTTGAAGGGAGATCAAGAGACCCAGTACTTC,CAGSLKGDQETQYF
TRBV9,TRBJ2-5,16,.,.,TGTGCCAGCAGCGTTTATACGGGGGGCGTCGGGGAGACCCAGTACTTC,CASSVYTGGVGETQYF
TRBV2,TRBJ2-3,14,TRBD1,once,TGTGCCAGCAGTAGACAGGGGAGTTCAGATACGCAGTATTTT,CASSRQGSSDTQYF
TRBV20-1,TRBJ2-7,14,TRBD1,.,TGCAGTGCTAGAGGGGACAGGGTCTCCTACGAGCAGTACTTC,CSARGDRVSYEQYF
TRBV15,TRBJ1-2,13,TRBD1,.,TGTGCCACCAGCAGATGGGACAGCCCTGGCTACACCTTC,CATSRWDSPGYTF
TRBV2,TRBJ2-7,15,.,few,TGTGCCCGCAGTGGGAGGAGTAGGCCCTTCGGCGAGCAGTACTTC,CARSGRSRPFGEQYF
TRBV20-1,TRBJ1-4,12,.,.,TGCAGCCCGGTCGAAGGGAATGAAAAACTGTTTTTT,CSPVEGNEKLFF
TRBV29-1,TRBJ1-4,14,.,few,TGCAGCGTTGTCTACACAGCCCTCAATGAAAAACTGTTTTTT,CSVVYTALNEKLFF
TRBV20-1,TRBJ2-1,14,.,.,TGCAGTGCTAGGCCCATGGGCTCCTACAATGAGCAGTTCTTC,CSARPMGSYNEQFF
TRBV12-3/TRBV12-4,TRBJ2-7,14,.,few,TGTGCCAGCAGAGAATTTGACACGTCCTACGAGCAGTACTTC,CASREFDTSYEQYF
TRBV11-3,TRBJ2-2,15,TRBD1,.,TGTGCCAGCAGCTTTTCCACAGGGGGCCTCGGGGAGCTGTTTTTT,CASSFSTGGLGELFF
TRBV7-9,TRBJ2-5,14,.,.,TGTGCCAGCAGCTTTTCCATTTCCAGGAACACCCAGTACTTC,CASSFSISRNTQYF
TRBV12-3/TRBV12-4,TRBJ1-1,15,.,.,TGTGCCAGCAGTTTAGCCCCCCGGGGGTTGGCTGAAGCTTTCTTT,CASSLAPRGLAEAFF
TRBV4-2,TRBJ2-3,16,.,.,TGTGCCAGCAGCCAAGAATGGGATAGCAGCACAGATACGCAGTATTTT,CASSQEWDSSTDTQYF
TRBV10-3,TRBJ1-5,16,.,.,TGTGCCATCAGTGCCTCGAGGCAGTTGAGCAATCAGCCCCAGCATTTT,CAISASRQLSNQPQHF
TRBV28,TRBJ1-5,12,.,many,TGTGCCAGCAAGACAGAGTATCAGCCCCAGCATTTT,CASKTEYQPQHF
TRBV20-1,TRBJ2-1,14,TRBD2,.,TGCAGTGCTAGAGCGGGGGGGCTCGTTAATGAGCAGTTCTTC,CSARAGGLVNEQFF
TRBV29-1,TRBJ2-5,9,.,.,TGCAGCGGACGAGAGACCCAGTACTTC,CSGRETQYF
TRBV2,TRBJ2-1,15,TRBD1,.,TGTGCCGGCAGTGCTGGCAGGGGGTCCTACAATGAGCAGTTCTTC,CAGSAGRGSYNEQFF
TRBV7-2,TRBJ1-3,15,.,.,TGTGCCAGCAGCCCCGGGTTAGTCCCTGGAAACACCATATATTTT,CASSPGLVPGNTIYF